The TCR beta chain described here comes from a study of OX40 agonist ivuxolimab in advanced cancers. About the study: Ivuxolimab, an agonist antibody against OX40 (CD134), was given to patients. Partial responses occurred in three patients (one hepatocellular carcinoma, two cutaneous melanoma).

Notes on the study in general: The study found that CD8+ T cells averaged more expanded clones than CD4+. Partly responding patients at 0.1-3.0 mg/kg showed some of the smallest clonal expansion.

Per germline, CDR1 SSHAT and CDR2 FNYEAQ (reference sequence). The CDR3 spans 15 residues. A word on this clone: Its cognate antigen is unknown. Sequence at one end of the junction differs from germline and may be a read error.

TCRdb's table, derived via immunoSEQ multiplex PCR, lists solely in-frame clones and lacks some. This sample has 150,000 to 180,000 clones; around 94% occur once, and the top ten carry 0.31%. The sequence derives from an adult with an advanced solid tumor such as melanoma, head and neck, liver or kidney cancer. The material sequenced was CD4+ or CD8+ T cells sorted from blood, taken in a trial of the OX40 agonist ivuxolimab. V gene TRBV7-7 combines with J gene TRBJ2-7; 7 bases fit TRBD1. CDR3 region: CASSPAGTATYEQYF. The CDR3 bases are TGTGCTAGCAGCCCCGCCGGGACAGCCACCTACGAGCAGTACTTC.